This record covers a single T cell receptor beta chain. The data were obtained in a study of blood T cells in healthy people across ages. The germline V gene has CDR1 SQVTM and CDR2 ANQGSEA. This CDR3 has 14 amino acids. V lost 5 bases and J lost 2; bases outside the gene matches: 4. Through a sample-barcoded 5' primer and a J-beta primer mix, a second PCR was run for about 6 to 11 cycles. One entry per CDR3 protein, called by TCRdb with MiXCR from the 5' RACE reads. The sample has around 940,000 distinct CDR3 sequences; roughly 51% are singletons. The chain links TRBV29-1 to TRBJ2-1; 9 bases agree with TRBD2. This clonotype originated in a woman aged 55-69 years in good health. Sequenced input: blood. This CDR3 is CSVIPSGAYNEQFF. The DNA of the CDR3 is TGCAGCGTTATTCCTAGCGGGGCCTACAATGAGCAGTTCTTC.